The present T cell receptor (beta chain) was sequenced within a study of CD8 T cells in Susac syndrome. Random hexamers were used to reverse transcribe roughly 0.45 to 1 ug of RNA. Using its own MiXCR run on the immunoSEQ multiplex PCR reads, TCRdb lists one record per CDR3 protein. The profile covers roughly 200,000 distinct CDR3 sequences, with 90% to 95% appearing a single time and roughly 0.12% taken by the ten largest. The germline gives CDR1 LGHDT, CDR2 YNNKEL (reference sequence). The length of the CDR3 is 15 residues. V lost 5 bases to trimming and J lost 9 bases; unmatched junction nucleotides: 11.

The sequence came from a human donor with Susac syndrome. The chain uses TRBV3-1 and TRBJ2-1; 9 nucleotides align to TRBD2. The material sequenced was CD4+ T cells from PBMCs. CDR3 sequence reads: CASSEFLAGLAEQFF. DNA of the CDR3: TGTGCCAGCAGCGAATTCCTAGCGGGACTCGCTGAGCAGTTCTTC.